The 30 T cell receptor beta chains in this list originate from one sample, sequenced in a study of preoperative IRX-2 immunotherapy in early breast cancer. The treatment was: preoperative locoregional IRX-2 cytokine immunotherapy. The repertoire was sequenced with immunoSEQ multiplex PCR; TCRdb's copy has only in-frame clones and lacks some. This sample has around 95,000 clones, with 86% found just once. The sequencing here drew on tumor tissue, taken after IRX-2 immunotherapy. The receptor set was obtained from a human donor with breast cancer.

This chain links TRBV14 with TRBJ1-1, with TRBD1 matching over 7 bases. The junction had 6 bases not matched to a gene; V was cut back by 0 bases and J by 11 bases. Germline CDR1 is SGHDN and CDR2 is FVKESK. CDR3 length: 13 residues. The DNA of the CDR3 is TGTGCCAGCAGCCAAGAATCGGACAGGCACGCTTTCTTT. Its translation: CASSQESDRHAFF.

The chain couples TRBV30 to TRBJ2-7; D gene ambiguous. Germline CDR1 is GTSNPN and CDR2 is SVGIG (reference sequence). Trimming left V 5 bases short and J 0 bases short, with 14 bases between. This CDR3 spans 14 amino acids. The DNA for the CDR3 is TGTGCCTGGGATCTACCCGGGCGCTCCTACGAGCAGTACTTC. Protein product: CAWDLPGRSYEQYF.

This clone was counted once. The chain carries TRBV6-8 and TRBJ2-3; 11 bases are shared with TRBD2. The CDR3 is 19 residues long. With 2 bases clipped from V and 0 bases from J, the junction kept 10 bases outside the gene matches. Germline assignment: CDR1 MNHGY and CDR2 SAAAGT. The CDR3 spells CASSYPHLAGGRSTDTQYF. The CDR3 DNA reads as TGTGCCAGCAGTTACCCCCATCTAGCGGGGGGCAGGAGCACAGATACGCAGTATTTT.

This clone has just one count. As DNA, the CDR3 is TGTGCTAGTGGTTTGGTACCCTTAGCGTACGAGCAGTACTTC. Translating gives CASGLVPLAYEQYF. The chain carries TRBV12-5 and TRBJ2-7, with D possibly matching TRBD2 (5 bases). Germline V CDR1 and CDR2: LGHNT, FRNRAP. V gave up 0 bases and J gave up 4 bases, with 10 bases separating them. CDR3 length: 14 amino acids.

Of note for this clone: Sequence at one end of the junction differs from germline and may be a read error. The chain carries TRBV6-8 and TRBJ1-1; D is undetermined. Germline values: CDR1 MNHGY, CDR2 SAAAGT. This CDR3 region has 12 residues. The CDR3 DNA is TGTGCCATCAGTGCGGGAGACACTGAAGCTTTCTTT. Its protein product is CAISAGDTEAFF.

The chain employs TRBV29-1 and TRBJ1-3; D is perhaps TRBD1 (6 bases). The CDR3 has 13 amino acids. The germline V gene has CDR1 SQVTM and CDR2 ANQGSEA. Trimming removed 4 bases at V and 5 bases at J, with 12 bases between. The CDR3: CSVVETGRNTIYF. The CDR3 nucleotides read TGCAGCGTTGTCGAGACAGGAAGAAACACCATATATTTT. Supplemented by reference TRBV29-1 and TRBJ1-3, the full variable domain reads SAVISQKPSRDICQRGTSLTIQCQVDSQVTMMFWYRQQPGQSLTLIATANQGSEATYESGFVIDKFPISRPNLTFSTLTVSNMSPEDSSIYLCSVVETGRNTIYFGEGSWLTVV.

This clone was seen a single time. The chain has TRBV9 and TRBJ1-2; TRBD1 is a possible D gene (5 bases). Trimming removed 3 bases from V and 4 bases from J, with 16 bases in between. Germline V gives CDR1 SGDLS, CDR2 YYNGEE. CDR3 length: 15 amino acids. CDR3 sequence (DNA): TGTGCCAGCAGCGCTCAGAGGGGTTCCCTCTATGGCTACACCTTC. The encoded protein is CASSAQRGSLYGYTF.

The chain employs TRBV6-8 and TRBJ2-3, with a tentative D call TRBD1 (6 bases). The V gene's germline CDR1 is MNHGY and CDR2 SAAAGT. Trimming removed 4 bases from V and 6 bases from J, with 17 bases in between. The CDR3 spans 15 residues. The CDR3 here is CASSSRQPGQDTQYF. CDR3 DNA sequence: TGTGCCAGCAGTTCGAGACAACCAGGACAGGATACGCAGTATTTT.

The rearrangement links TRBV28 to TRBJ1-1; D is perhaps TRBD1 (6 bases). This CDR3 region has 12 residues. Germline V CDR1 and CDR2: MDHEN, SYDVKM. V was clipped by 3 bases and J by 11 bases, with 13 bases between them. CDR3 DNA: TGTGCCAGCAGTTTTACAGGGTCTCGGGCTTTCTTT. It encodes CASSFTGSRAFF.

The chain joins TRBV19 to TRBJ1-2; D is unresolved. This CDR3 is built from 11 residues. V lost 3 bases and J lost 5, with 4 bases in between. Germline loops: CDR1 LNHDA, CDR2 SQIVND (reference sequence). The CDR3: CASSMGYGYTF. In DNA form, the CDR3 reads TGTGCCAGTAGTATGGGGTATGGCTACACCTTC.

The CDR3 region is CASSLGRQGSIGELFF. The CDR3 region has the DNA TGCGCCAGCAGCTTGGGGAGACAGGGGTCGATCGGGGAGCTGTTTTTT. The J gene is TRBJ2-2, the V gene TRBV23-1; 8 positions agree with TRBD1. TRBV23-1 is identified as an open reading frame with a role that is uncertain. The V segment lost 6 bases and the J segment 7 bases; nucleotides outside the gene matches: 13. The CDR3 runs to 16 residues.

This chain joins TRBV29-1 and TRBJ2-7; TRBD1 matches 7 bases. With V trimmed by 7 bases and J by 5 bases, 11 bases remained unmatched. This CDR3 has 13 amino acids. Germline V gene data show CDR1 as SQVTM and CDR2 as ANQGSEA. CDR3 loop: CSGSGQIGNEQYF. As DNA, the CDR3 is TGCAGCGGATCGGGACAGATAGGGAACGAGCAGTACTTC.

This rearrangement joins TRBV6-7 to TRBJ2-5; TRBD2 matches at 11 bases. TRBV6-7 is recorded as an ORF, its role being uncertain. With V trimmed by 1 base and J by 5 bases, 6 bases remained unmatched. The CDR3 is made up of 16 amino acids. The CDR3 spells CASSYLAGGPGETQYF. The CDR3 nucleotides read TGTGCCAGCAGTTACTTAGCGGGAGGGCCAGGGGAGACCCAGTACTTC.

The genes are TRBV10-3 and TRBJ2-3; 9 bases are a match to TRBD1. Germline values: CDR1 ENHRY, CDR2 SYGVKD. The V segment lost 2 bases and the J segment 4 bases; nucleotides outside the gene matches: 7. This CDR3 region has 16 residues. CDR3 in amino acids: CAISETGGDFPDTQYF. In DNA form, the CDR3 reads TGTGCCATCAGTGAGACAGGGGGCGATTTTCCAGATACGCAGTATTTT.

There are a few counts of this clone. The rearrangement joins TRBV19 to TRBJ2-4, with TRBD1 identical over 11 bases. The germline V gene encodes CDR1 LNHDA and CDR2 SQIVND (reference sequence). The junction had 14 bases not matched to a gene; V was cut back by 10 bases and J by 0 bases. The CDR3 covers 18 residues. The CDR3 region is CATSPGTGGKLAKNIQYF. The DNA of the CDR3 is TGTGCCACCAGCCCCGGGACAGGGGGGAAGTTAGCCAAAAACATTCAGTACTTC.

V is TRBV6-8 and J is TRBJ2-3; no firm D call. The CDR3 runs 14 residues. Between the trimmed V and J ends, which lost 5 bases and 6 bases, there was a span of 15 bases. The germline V gene encodes CDR1 MNHGY and CDR2 SAAAGT. The CDR3 loop is CASSPVTARDTQYF. The CDR3 DNA reads as TGTGCCAGCAGTCCAGTGACCGCACGGGATACGCAGTATTTT.

This chain joins TRBV11-3 and TRBJ1-6, with D unclear. This CDR3 spans 14 amino acids. The germline gives CDR1 SGHNT, CDR2 YENEEA. Trimming removed 4 bases at V and 8 bases at J, with 12 bases between. The CDR3 loop is CASSSAGDYSPLHF. The CDR3 nucleotides are TGTGCCAGCAGCTCTGCCGGGGATTATTCACCCCTCCACTTT.

This chain joins TRBV10-2 and TRBJ2-5; D remains ambiguous. The CDR3 covers 12 residues. Germline V gives CDR1 WSHSY, CDR2 SAAADI. Trimming removed 4 bases at V and 5 bases at J, with 8 bases between. The DNA of the CDR3 is TGCGCCAGCAGTGCCCCCCAGGAGACCCAGTACTTC. Its translation is CASSAPQETQYF.

The chain recombines TRBV5-1 with TRBJ1-5, with D tentatively TRBD1 (6 bases). The CDR3 contains 15 residues. In germline, CDR1 is SGHRS, CDR2 YFSETQ. Trimming left V 1 base short and J 2 bases short, with 10 bases between. The chain's CDR3 is CASSLFPGGNQPQHF. CDR3 bases: TGCGCCAGCAGCTTGTTTCCAGGGGGCAATCAGCCCCAGCATTTT.

J is TRBJ2-6 and V is TRBV30, with 7 bases matching TRBD2. Germline lookup yields CDR1 GTSNPN and CDR2 SVGIG (reference sequence). This CDR3 is 13 amino acids long. The CDR3 spells CLMGGTGANVLTF. CDR3 DNA: TGTCTTATGGGGGGGACTGGGGCCAACGTCCTGACTTTC.

The chain recombines TRBV6-8 with TRBJ2-7, with TRBD2 identical over 8 bases. The CDR3 has 17 amino acids. V shed 3 bases and J 1 base; nucleotides not matched to a gene: 11. Germline V gives CDR1 MNHGY, CDR2 SAAAGT. CDR3 nucleotide sequence: TGTGCCAGCAGTTATTGGGAGCGGGAGTCGAAATCCTACGAGCAGTACTTC. Protein product: CASSYWERESKSYEQYF.

V and J are TRBV10-1 and TRBJ2-3; 7 bases fit TRBD1. Germline values: CDR1 WNHNN, CDR2 SYGVQD (reference sequence). This CDR3 has 18 residues. V trimming: 4 bases; J trimming: 0 bases; junction bases outside the gene matches: 13. CDR3 DNA: TGCGCCAGCAGTGGTAACCGGACAGGACTCCCTAGCACAGATACGCAGTATTTT. It specifies CASSGNRTGLPSTDTQYF.

This chain connects TRBV10-3 to TRBJ1-5; D perhaps matches TRBD1 (5 bases). CDR1 is ENHRY, CDR2 SYGVKD, per germline. The CDR3 is 15 residues long. The V and J ends lost 0 bases and 4 bases respectively, with 10 bases between them. The CDR3 region is CAISESTGSNQPQHF. DNA for the CDR3: TGTGCCATCAGTGAGTCAACAGGTTCTAATCAGCCCCAGCATTTT.

The V and J genes are TRBV6-8 and TRBJ1-5, with TRBD1 as a possible D gene (6 bases). From germline, CDR1 is MNHGY and CDR2 SAAAGT. CDR3 length equals 15 residues. V was pared by 10 bases and J by 3 bases, with 19 bases between. The CDR3 region is CAISRGQLDNQPQHF. DNA of the CDR3: TGTGCCATCAGCAGGGGCCAACTCGACAATCAGCCCCAGCATTTT.

The chain uses TRBV15 and TRBJ1-6, with D unresolved. The germline CDR1 and CDR2 sequences are LNHNV and YYDKDF (reference sequence). Trimming removed 0 bases from V and 8 bases from J, with 11 bases in between. The CDR3 runs 15 residues. CDR3 nucleotides: TGTGCCACCAGCAGAGAGCCCTCTGGGGATTCACCCCTCCACTTT. Translated, it gives CATSREPSGDSPLHF.

The chain combines TRBV11-3 with TRBJ1-4; D gene ambiguous. Per germline, CDR1 SGHNT and CDR2 YENEEA. The CDR3 sequence is 17 residues long. The V gene lost 4 bases and the J gene lost 4 bases, with 19 bases spanning the gap. In DNA form, the CDR3 reads TGTGCCAGCAGCTCCACCCCAGGATCCTTCCTTAATGAAAAACTGTTTTTT. Translating it yields CASSSTPGSFLNEKLFF.

The chain combines TRBV6-8 with TRBJ1-2; TRBD1 matches at 10 bases. The V segment lost 6 bases and the J segment 5 bases; nucleotides outside the gene matches: 12. This CDR3 contains 16 residues. From germline, CDR1 is MNHGY and CDR2 SAAAGT. CDR3 residues: CASREVDRGARYGYTF. The CDR3 nucleotides read TGTGCCAGCAGAGAAGTGGACAGGGGGGCTCGTTATGGCTACACCTTC.

The V gene is TRBV11-3, the J gene TRBJ2-7; possible D gene TRBD1, 6 bases. V was cut by 5 bases and J by 1 base, with 15 bases left in between. The CDR3 is 15 amino acids. Germline V lookup: CDR1 SGHNT, CDR2 YENEEA. The CDR3 reads CASSQKDGQSYEQYF. The CDR3 DNA reads as TGTGCCAGCAGCCAGAAAGACGGACAGTCCTACGAGCAGTACTTC. The variable domain in full, completed from reference TRBV11-3 and TRBJ2-7, reads EAGVVQSPRYKIIEKKQPVAFWCNPISGHNTLYWYLQNLGQGPELLIRYENEEAVDDSQLPKDRFSAERLKGVDSTLKIQPAELGDSAVYLCASSQKDGQSYEQYFGPGTRLTVT.

This rearrangement joins TRBV6-7 to TRBJ1-1, with D possibly being TRBD1 (5 bases). TRBV6-7 counts as an open reading frame of uncertain function. The CDR3 sequence is 14 residues long. V lost 5 bases and J 1 base, leaving 11 bases between the germline ends. The CDR3 DNA sequence: TGTGCCAGCAGTCGTGGGACGGCGAACACTGAAGCTTTCTTT. It translates to CASSRGTANTEAFF.

The chain links TRBV11-3 to TRBJ2-7, with a tentative D call TRBD1 (6 bases). Germline loops: CDR1 SGHNT, CDR2 YENEEA. This CDR3 is 16 amino acids long. V was clipped by 4 bases and J by 1 base, with 17 bases between them. The CDR3 loop is CASSSRWGPGSYEQYF. Here the CDR3 DNA reads TGTGCCAGCAGCTCCAGGTGGGGGCCAGGATCCTACGAGCAGTACTTC.